A selection of T cell receptor beta chains follows, all from one sample in a study of T cell responses to AZD1222 COVID-19 vaccine. Libraries were prepared by immunoSEQ multiplex PCR; TCRdb keeps only in-frame clonotypes and omits some of them. This sample has under 200,000 clones, with 94% found just once. The sequencing here drew on peripheral blood, taken on day 0 of AZD1222 vaccination. These receptor sequences come from an adult in good health. Each CDR3 is given with its conserved first and last residue. D genes are given only for firm matches. Size values are once, few and many counts, or a class for expanded clones, and some rows have none.

clone size: -
D gene: TRBD1
V gene: TRBV19
J gene: TRBJ2-7
CDR3 DNA: TGTGCCAGTAGTATGGACAGGGGACTACGTGGAGAGCAGTACTTC
CDR3 protein: CASSMDRGLRGEQYF

clone size: -
D gene: -
V gene: TRBV7-8
J gene: TRBJ1-3
CDR3 DNA: TGTGCCAGCCAAAGACGTACAGAGTTATTTTTCTCTGGAAACACCATATATTTT
CDR3 protein: CASQRRTELFFSGNTIYF

clone size: -
D gene: -
V gene: TRBV1
J gene: TRBJ1-4
CDR3 DNA: TGCACCAGCAGCCAAGTTTTAGGGGAGTTTCATGAAAAACTGTTTTTT
CDR3 protein: CTSSQVLGEFHEKLFF

clone size: -
D gene: -
V gene: TRBV6-5
J gene: TRBJ2-1
CDR3 DNA: TGTGCCAGCAGTTACGGTTCGGGGGTCGGTGAGCAGTTCTTC
CDR3 protein: CASSYGSGVGEQFF

clone size: -
D gene: TRBD1
V gene: TRBV10-3
J gene: TRBJ2-7
CDR3 DNA: TGTGCCATCAGTCTTCCGGGACAGGGGGCGTACGAGCAGTACTTC
CDR3 protein: CAISLPGQGAYEQYF

clone size: -
D gene: TRBD2
V gene: TRBV6-4
J gene: TRBJ2-6
CDR3 DNA: TGTGCCAGCAGCAAAGAGACTAGCGGGACTGGGGCCAACGTCCTGACTTTC
CDR3 protein: CASSKETSGTGANVLTF

clone size: -
D gene: -
V gene: TRBV2
J gene: TRBJ1-2
CDR3 DNA: TGTGCCAGCAGTGACGGATTTCCTTATGGCTACACCTTC
CDR3 protein: CASSDGFPYGYTF

clone size: once
D gene: TRBD1
V gene: TRBV19
J gene: TRBJ2-6
CDR3 DNA: TGTGCCAGTAGTTTTCTAGGTCGCGGTAGGGACAGGGGAACTGGGGCCAACGTCCTGACTTTC
CDR3 protein: CASSFLGRGRDRGTGANVLTF

clone size: once
D gene: -
V gene: TRBV7-9
J gene: TRBJ1-4
CDR3 DNA: TGTGCCAGCAGCTCGGACACCCGGGCGGGGAATGAAAAACTGTTTTTT
CDR3 protein: CASSSDTRAGNEKLFF

clone size: -
D gene: TRBD1
V gene: TRBV7-9
J gene: TRBJ1-1
CDR3 DNA: TGTGCCAGCACCTCAGACAGGGCCTACTTTGAAGCTTTCTTT
CDR3 protein: CASTSDRAYFEAFF

clone size: -
D gene: -
V gene: TRBV15
J gene: TRBJ2-2
CDR3 DNA: TGTGCCACCAGCAGAGCCGGGACGGCGAACACCGGGGAGCTGTTTTTT
CDR3 protein: CATSRAGTANTGELFF

clone size: -
D gene: -
V gene: TRBV10-3
J gene: TRBJ2-7
CDR3 DNA: TGTGCCACAAGGGGCAGCTCCTACGAGCAGTACTTC
CDR3 protein: CATRGSSYEQYF

clone size: -
D gene: -
V gene: TRBV6-5
J gene: TRBJ2-7
CDR3 DNA: TGTGCCAGCAGTAGGGACCATGTGAGGCAGTACTTC
CDR3 protein: CASSRDHVRQYF

clone size: few
D gene: -
V gene: TRBV5-1
J gene: TRBJ2-7
CDR3 DNA: TGCGCCAGCAGCTCAGAAGAGACCTCCTACGAGCAGTACTTC
CDR3 protein: CASSSEETSYEQYF

clone size: -
D gene: TRBD1
V gene: TRBV5-6
J gene: TRBJ2-2
CDR3 DNA: TGTGCCAGCAGCTTAGCCGCAAACAGGGGGGCCTCGAACACCGGGGAGCTGTTTTTT
CDR3 protein: CASSLAANRGASNTGELFF

clone size: -
D gene: TRBD1
V gene: TRBV5-1
J gene: TRBJ2-7
CDR3 DNA: TGCGCCAGCAGCGGACAGGGTTTGGGCACTTACGAGCAGTACTTC
CDR3 protein: CASSGQGLGTYEQYF

clone size: -
D gene: -
V gene: TRBV28
J gene: TRBJ2-3
CDR3 DNA: TGTGCCAGCAGTCTTGATGGGGGCACAGATACGCAGTATTTT
CDR3 protein: CASSLDGGTDTQYF

clone size: -
D gene: -
V gene: TRBV9
J gene: TRBJ2-3
CDR3 DNA: TGTGCCAGCAGTGAGGCTAGGGGATACACAGATACGCAGTATTTT
CDR3 protein: CASSEARGYTDTQYF

clone size: -
D gene: -
V gene: TRBV28
J gene: TRBJ1-1
CDR3 DNA: TGTGCCAGCAGTTACGCCAGGGCAAACACTGAAGCTTTCTTT
CDR3 protein: CASSYARANTEAFF

clone size: -
D gene: TRBD2
V gene: TRBV9
J gene: TRBJ2-5
CDR3 DNA: TGTGCCAGCAGCGTAGCTATGACTAGCGGGGAGACCCAGTACTTC
CDR3 protein: CASSVAMTSGETQYF

clone size: -
D gene: TRBD2
V gene: TRBV27
J gene: TRBJ2-1
CDR3 DNA: TGTGCCAGCAGTTTAGAGTTCGGCGGGAGCTCCTACAATGAGCAGTTCTTC
CDR3 protein: CASSLEFGGSSYNEQFF

clone size: -
D gene: -
V gene: TRBV29-1
J gene: TRBJ2-7
CDR3 DNA: TGCAGCGTTGGCGGCTTAAAAGGTGACTACGAGCAGTACTTC
CDR3 protein: CSVGGLKGDYEQYF

clone size: once
D gene: TRBD1
V gene: TRBV19
J gene: TRBJ1-5
CDR3 DNA: TGTGCCAGTAGTAGCTACCTCCAGGGACAGGCCCAATATCAGCCCCAGCATTTT
CDR3 protein: CASSSYLQGQAQYQPQHF